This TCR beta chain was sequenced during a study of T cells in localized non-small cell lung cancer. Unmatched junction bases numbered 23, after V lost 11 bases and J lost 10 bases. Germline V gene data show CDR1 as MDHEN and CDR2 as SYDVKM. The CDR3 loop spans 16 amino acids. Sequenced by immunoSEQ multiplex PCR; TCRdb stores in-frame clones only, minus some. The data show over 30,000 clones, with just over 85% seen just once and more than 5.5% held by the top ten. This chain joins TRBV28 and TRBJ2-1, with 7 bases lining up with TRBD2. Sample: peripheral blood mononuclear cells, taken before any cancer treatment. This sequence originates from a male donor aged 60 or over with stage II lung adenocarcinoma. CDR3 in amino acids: CAAKFTAGVRGEEQFF. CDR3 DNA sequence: TGTGCCGCGAAATTTACCGCGGGAGTCCGGGGGGAGGAGCAGTTCTTC.